The rows below give T cell receptor beta chains drawn from one sample of a study of Graves' ophthalmopathy and Graves' hyperthyroidism. MiXCR, run by TCRdb on the multiplex PCR reads, gives a single entry per CDR3 protein. The data show over a million distinct CDR3 sequences, with 35% to 40% seen just once and 11% held by the top ten. The sequencing sample was made of peripheral blood or thyroid tissue (not recorded which). Every receptor here comes from an adult man with Graves' hyperthyroidism. Each CDR3 is given with its conserved first and last residue. Fields, in order: D gene, V gene, J gene, clone size, CDR3 DNA, CDR3 protein. The D gene is left open where the match is weak. Not all rows give a size; the values are once, few, many and, for expanded clones, a class.

>.|TRBV10-2|TRBJ1-1|.
TGCGCCAGCAGTGAGGACGGCATATGGGAGAACACTGAAGCTTTCTTT
CASSEDGIWENTEAFF
>.|TRBV7-2|TRBJ1-3|few
TGTGCCAGCAGCCTAACCACGGGGGGTGGAAACACCATATATTTT
CASSLTTGGGNTIYF
>.|TRBV25-1|TRBJ1-1|.
TGTGCCAGCGTCAAGGGCGTCACGCCGAACACTGAAGCTTTCTTT
CASVKGVTPNTEAFF
>TRBD1|TRBV25-1|TRBJ1-5|.
TGTGCCAGCAGTGTGACAGGGTTCAATCAGCCCCAGCATTTT
CASSVTGFNQPQHF
>.|TRBV15|TRBJ1-1|.
TGTGCCACCAGCAGGGTAATTACTGAAGCTTTCTTT
CATSRVITEAFF
>.|TRBV7-3|TRBJ2-5|.
TGTGCCAGCAGCTTAAATGTCGGGACTCAAGAGACCCAGTACTTC
CASSLNVGTQETQYF
>TRBD1|TRBV5-1|TRBJ1-1|few
TGCGCCAGCAGCAGGGGACAGGGATGGACTGAAGCTTTCTTT
CASSRGQGWTEAFF
>TRBD1|TRBV20-1|TRBJ2-7|many
TGCAGTGCTAGAACGACAGGGCGCTACGAGCAGTACTTC
CSARTTGRYEQYF
>TRBD2|TRBV30|TRBJ2-7|.
TGTGCCTGGAGTGGACTAGCGGACGAGCAGTACTTC
CAWSGLADEQYF
>.|TRBV9|TRBJ1-3|.
TGTGCCAGCAGCATGACCCAAAACCCCTCTGGAAACACCATATATTTT
CASSMTQNPSGNTIYF
>TRBD2|TRBV10-3|TRBJ2-7|many
TGTGCCCTCGGGGAGGATAGCGGGACCCACGAGCAGTACTTC
CALGEDSGTHEQYF
>.|TRBV29-1|TRBJ2-7|many
TGCAGCGTTGAAACCCGACTGCTCAATACCTACGAGCAGTACTTC
CSVETRLLNTYEQYF
>.|TRBV12-3/TRBV12-4|TRBJ2-5|.
TGTGCCAGCAGTCCACAGGGTGTTCGGGAGACCCAGTACTTC
CASSPQGVRETQYF